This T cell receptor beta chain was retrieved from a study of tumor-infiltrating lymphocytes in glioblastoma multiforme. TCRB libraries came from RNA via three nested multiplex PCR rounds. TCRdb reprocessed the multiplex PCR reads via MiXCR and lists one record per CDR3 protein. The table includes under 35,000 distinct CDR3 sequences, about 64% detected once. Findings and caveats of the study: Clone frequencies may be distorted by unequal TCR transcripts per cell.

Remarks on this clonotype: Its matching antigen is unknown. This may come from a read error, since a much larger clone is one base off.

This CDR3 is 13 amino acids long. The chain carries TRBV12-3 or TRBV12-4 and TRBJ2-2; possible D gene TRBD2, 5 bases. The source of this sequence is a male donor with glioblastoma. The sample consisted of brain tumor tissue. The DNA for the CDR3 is TGTGCCAGCAGTTTAGGGGGTTCCGGGGAGCTGCTTTTT. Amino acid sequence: CASSLGGSGELLF.